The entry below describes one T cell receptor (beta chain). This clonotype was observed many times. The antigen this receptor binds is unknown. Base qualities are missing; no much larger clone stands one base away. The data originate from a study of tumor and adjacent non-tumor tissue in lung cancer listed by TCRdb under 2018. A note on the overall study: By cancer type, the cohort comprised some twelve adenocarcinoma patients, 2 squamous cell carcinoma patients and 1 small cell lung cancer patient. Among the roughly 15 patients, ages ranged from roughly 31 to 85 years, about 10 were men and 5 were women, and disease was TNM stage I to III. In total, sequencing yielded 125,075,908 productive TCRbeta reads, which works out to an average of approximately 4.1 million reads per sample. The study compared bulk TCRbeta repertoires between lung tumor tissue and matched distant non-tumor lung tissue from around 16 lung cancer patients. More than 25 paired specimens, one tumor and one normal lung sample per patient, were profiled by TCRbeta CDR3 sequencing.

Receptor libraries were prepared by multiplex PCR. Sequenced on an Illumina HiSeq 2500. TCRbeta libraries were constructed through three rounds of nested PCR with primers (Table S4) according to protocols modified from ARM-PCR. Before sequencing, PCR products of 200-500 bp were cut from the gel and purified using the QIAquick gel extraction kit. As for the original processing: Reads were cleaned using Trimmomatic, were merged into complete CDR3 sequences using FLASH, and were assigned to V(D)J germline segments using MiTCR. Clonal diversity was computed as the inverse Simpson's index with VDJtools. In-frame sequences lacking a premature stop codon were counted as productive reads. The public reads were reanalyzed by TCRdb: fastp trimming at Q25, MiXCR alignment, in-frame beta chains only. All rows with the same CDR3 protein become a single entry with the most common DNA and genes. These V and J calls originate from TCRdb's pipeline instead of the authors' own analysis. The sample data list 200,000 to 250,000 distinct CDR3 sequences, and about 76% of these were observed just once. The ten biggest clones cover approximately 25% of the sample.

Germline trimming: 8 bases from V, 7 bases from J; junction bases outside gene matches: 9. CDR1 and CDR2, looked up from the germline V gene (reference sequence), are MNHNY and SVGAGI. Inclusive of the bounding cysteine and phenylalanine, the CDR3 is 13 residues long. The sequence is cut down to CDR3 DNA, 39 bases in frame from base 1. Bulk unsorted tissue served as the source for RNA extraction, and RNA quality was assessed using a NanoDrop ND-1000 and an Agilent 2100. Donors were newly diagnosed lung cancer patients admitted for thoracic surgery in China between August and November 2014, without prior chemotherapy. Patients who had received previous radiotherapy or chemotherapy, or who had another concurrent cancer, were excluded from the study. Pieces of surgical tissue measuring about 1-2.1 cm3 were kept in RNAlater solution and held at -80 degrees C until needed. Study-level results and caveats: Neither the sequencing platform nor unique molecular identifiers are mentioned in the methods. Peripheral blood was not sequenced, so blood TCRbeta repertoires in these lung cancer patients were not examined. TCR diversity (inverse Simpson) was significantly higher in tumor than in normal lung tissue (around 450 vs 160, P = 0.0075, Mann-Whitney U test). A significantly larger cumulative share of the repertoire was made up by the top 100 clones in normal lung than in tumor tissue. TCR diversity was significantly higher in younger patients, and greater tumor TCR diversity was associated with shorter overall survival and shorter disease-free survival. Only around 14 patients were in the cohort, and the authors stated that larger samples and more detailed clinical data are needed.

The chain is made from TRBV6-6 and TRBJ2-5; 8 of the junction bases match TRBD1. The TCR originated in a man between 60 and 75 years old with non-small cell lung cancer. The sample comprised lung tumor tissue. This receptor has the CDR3 CASRDRLFGTQYF. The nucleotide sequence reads TGTGCCAGCCGGGACAGGCTATTTGGGACCCAGTACTTC.